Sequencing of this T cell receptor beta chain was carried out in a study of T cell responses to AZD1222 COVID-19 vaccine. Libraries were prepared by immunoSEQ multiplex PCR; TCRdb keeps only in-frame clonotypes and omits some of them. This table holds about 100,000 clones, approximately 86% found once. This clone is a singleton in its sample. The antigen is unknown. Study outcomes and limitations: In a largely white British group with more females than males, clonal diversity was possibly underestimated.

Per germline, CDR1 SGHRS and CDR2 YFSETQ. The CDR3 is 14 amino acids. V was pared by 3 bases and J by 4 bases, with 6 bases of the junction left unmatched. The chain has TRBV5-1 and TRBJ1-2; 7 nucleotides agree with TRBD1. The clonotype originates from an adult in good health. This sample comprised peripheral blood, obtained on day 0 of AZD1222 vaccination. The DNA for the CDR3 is TGCGCCAGCAGCTCAGACAGGGCGATCTATGGCTACACCTTC. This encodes CASSSDRAIYGYTF. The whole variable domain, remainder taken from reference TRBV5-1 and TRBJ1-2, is KAGVTQTPRYLIKTRGQQVTLSCSPISGHRSVSWYQQTPGQGLQFLFEYFSETQRNKGNFPGRFSGRQFSNSRSEMNVSTLELGDSALYLCASSSDRAIYGYTFGSGTRLTVV.